These T cell receptor beta chains were read from a single sample in a study of OX40 agonist ivuxolimab in advanced cancers. The repertoire was sequenced with immunoSEQ multiplex PCR; TCRdb's copy has only in-frame clones and lacks some. Here the sample spans around 100,000 clones, 75% to 90% being singletons. Sequenced here: CD4+ or CD8+ T cells sorted from blood, sampled in a trial of the OX40 agonist ivuxolimab. Receptors were obtained from an adult with an advanced solid tumor such as melanoma, head and neck, liver or kidney cancer. The CDR3 runs from the conserved cysteine through the conserved F or W. D genes are given only for firm matches. Where a row states a size, it is once, few, many or the class of an expanded clone; other rows omit it.

d_gene: -
v_gene: TRBV6-5
j_gene: TRBJ1-4
abundance: -
CDR3aa: CASSYSLKGANEKLFF
CDR3nt: TGTGCCAGCAGTTACTCGCTGAAGGGGGCTAATGAAAAACTGTTTTTT

d_gene: -
v_gene: TRBV9
j_gene: TRBJ2-1
abundance: -
CDR3aa: CASSVAGVGNEQFF
CDR3nt: TGTGCCAGCAGCGTGGCAGGGGTGGGCAATGAGCAGTTCTTC

d_gene: -
v_gene: TRBV21-1
j_gene: TRBJ2-5
abundance: once
CDR3aa: CASSKEGDRQETQYF
CDR3nt: TGTGCCAGCAGCAAAGAGGGGGATAGGCAAGAGACCCAGTACTTC

d_gene: -
v_gene: TRBV6-5
j_gene: TRBJ1-5
abundance: -
CDR3aa: CASSYKRGLNQPQHF
CDR3nt: TGTGCCAGCAGTTACAAACGGGGGCTCAATCAGCCCCAGCATTTT

d_gene: -
v_gene: TRBV7-3
j_gene: TRBJ1-1
abundance: -
CDR3aa: CASSLNRLQGTEAFF
CDR3nt: TGTGCCAGCAGCCTGAACAGACTTCAAGGGACTGAAGCTTTCTTT

d_gene: -
v_gene: TRBV6-1
j_gene: TRBJ1-5
abundance: -
CDR3aa: CASSDVLMGGHQPQHF
CDR3nt: TGTGCCAGCAGTGATGTTTTGATGGGGGGGCATCAGCCCCAGCATTTT

d_gene: TRBD1
v_gene: TRBV9
j_gene: TRBJ2-5
abundance: -
CDR3aa: CASSVTDRGQETQYF
CDR3nt: TGTGCCAGCAGCGTAACAGACAGGGGGCAAGAGACCCAGTACTTC

d_gene: TRBD1
v_gene: TRBV5-1
j_gene: TRBJ2-7
abundance: once
CDR3aa: CASSPIPGQYEQYF
CDR3nt: TGCGCCAGCAGCCCGATACCGGGACAGTACGAGCAGTACTTC

d_gene: -
v_gene: TRBV9
j_gene: TRBJ1-1
abundance: -
CDR3aa: CASSVGTQGTEAFF
CDR3nt: TGTGCCAGCAGCGTCGGGACCCAGGGGACTGAAGCTTTCTTT

d_gene: -
v_gene: TRBV5-4
j_gene: TRBJ2-1
abundance: -
CDR3aa: CASSLIGYNEQFF
CDR3nt: TGTGCCAGCAGCTTGATCGGATACAATGAGCAGTTCTTC

d_gene: TRBD2
v_gene: TRBV5-1
j_gene: TRBJ2-4
abundance: -
CDR3aa: CASSLIAGELNIQYF
CDR3nt: TGCGCCAGCAGCTTGATAGCGGGGGAATTAAACATTCAGTACTTC

d_gene: -
v_gene: TRBV2
j_gene: TRBJ2-7
abundance: -
CDR3aa: CASILSARGEQYF
CDR3nt: TGTGCCAGCATCCTAAGCGCCCGAGGCGAGCAGTACTTC

d_gene: -
v_gene: TRBV30
j_gene: TRBJ2-2
abundance: -
CDR3aa: CAWSHGSGELFF
CDR3nt: TGTGCCTGGAGTCATGGGTCCGGGGAGCTGTTTTTT

d_gene: -
v_gene: TRBV7-9
j_gene: TRBJ2-1
abundance: -
CDR3aa: CASSLVRVYNEQFF
CDR3nt: TGTGCCAGCAGCTTAGTCCGAGTTTACAATGAGCAGTTCTTC

d_gene: -
v_gene: TRBV18
j_gene: TRBJ1-1
abundance: -
CDR3aa: CASSRGNTEAFF
CDR3nt: TGTGCCAGCTCACGGGGGAACACTGAAGCTTTCTTT

d_gene: -
v_gene: TRBV21-1
j_gene: TRBJ2-2
abundance: -
CDR3aa: CAPISRGATGELFF
CDR3nt: TGTGCTCCGATCTCCAGGGGAGCTACCGGGGAGCTGTTTTTT

d_gene: TRBD1
v_gene: TRBV5-1
j_gene: TRBJ1-6
abundance: -
CDR3aa: CASGQGRNSPLHF
CDR3nt: TGCGCCAGCGGACAGGGAAGGAATTCACCCCTCCACTTT

d_gene: TRBD1
v_gene: TRBV6-6
j_gene: TRBJ2-4
abundance: -
CDR3aa: CASVDRAKNIQYF
CDR3nt: TGTGCCAGCGTGGACAGGGCCAAAAACATTCAGTACTTC

d_gene: -
v_gene: TRBV18
j_gene: TRBJ1-1
abundance: -
CDR3aa: CASSPSGAGTEAFF
CDR3nt: TGTGCCAGCTCACCATCCGGAGCGGGGACTGAAGCTTTCTTT

d_gene: TRBD2
v_gene: TRBV15
j_gene: TRBJ2-7
abundance: -
CDR3aa: CATSTNYGLAGEFEQYF
CDR3nt: TGTGCCACCAGCACGAATTACGGACTAGCGGGGGAATTCGAGCAGTACTTC

d_gene: TRBD1
v_gene: TRBV5-1
j_gene: TRBJ2-7
abundance: -
CDR3aa: CASSQSGTGGDEQYF
CDR3nt: TGCGCCAGCAGCCAATCCGGGACAGGGGGTGACGAGCAGTACTTC

d_gene: -
v_gene: TRBV6-5
j_gene: TRBJ2-1
abundance: -
CDR3aa: CASSYALGGNEQFF
CDR3nt: TGTGCCAGCAGTTACGCCCTAGGGGGGAATGAGCAGTTCTTC

d_gene: -
v_gene: TRBV7-9
j_gene: TRBJ1-5
abundance: -
CDR3aa: CASSQVGVGQPQHF
CDR3nt: TGTGCCAGCAGCCAAGTTGGGGTGGGTCAGCCCCAGCATTTT

d_gene: TRBD2
v_gene: TRBV28
j_gene: TRBJ2-7
abundance: -
CDR3aa: CASSFWTSGTSSSYEQYF
CDR3nt: TGTGCCAGCAGTTTCTGGACTAGCGGGACGTCGAGCTCCTACGAGCAGTACTTC

d_gene: -
v_gene: TRBV6-1
j_gene: TRBJ1-5
abundance: once
CDR3aa: CASSTQGDQPQHF
CDR3nt: TGTGCCAGCTCGACCCAAGGGGATCAGCCCCAGCATTTT

d_gene: -
v_gene: TRBV6-6
j_gene: TRBJ1-2
abundance: -
CDR3aa: CATQRAAGYTF
CDR3nt: TGTGCCACCCAAAGGGCGGCTGGCTACACCTTC

d_gene: -
v_gene: TRBV4-1
j_gene: TRBJ2-7
abundance: -
CDR3aa: CASSQDPGPVTYEQYF
CDR3nt: TGCGCCAGCAGCCAAGATCCGGGGCCAGTCACCTACGAGCAGTACTTC

d_gene: -
v_gene: TRBV10-1
j_gene: TRBJ1-2
abundance: -
CDR3aa: CASSEGTHYGYTF
CDR3nt: TGCGCCAGCAGTGAGGGGACACACTATGGCTACACCTTC

d_gene: -
v_gene: TRBV7-2
j_gene: TRBJ2-3
abundance: -
CDR3aa: CASSLRGGTDTQYF
CDR3nt: TGTGCCAGCAGCCTTAGGGGTGGCACAGATACGCAGTATTTT

d_gene: -
v_gene: TRBV5-1
j_gene: TRBJ2-7
abundance: -
CDR3aa: CASSLTYEQYF
CDR3nt: TGCGCCAGCAGCTTGACCTACGAGCAGTACTTC

d_gene: -
v_gene: TRBV11-2
j_gene: TRBJ2-2
abundance: -
CDR3aa: CASSLTNGGELFF
CDR3nt: TGTGCCAGCAGCTTAACCAACGGGGGGGAGCTGTTTTTT

d_gene: TRBD2
v_gene: TRBV6-5
j_gene: TRBJ2-7
abundance: -
CDR3aa: CASRLRGLGFHEQYF
CDR3nt: TGTGCCAGCAGACTCAGGGGACTAGGTTTCCACGAGCAGTACTTC

d_gene: TRBD1
v_gene: TRBV30
j_gene: TRBJ2-1
abundance: few
CDR3aa: CAWSTGQGSSYNEQFF
CDR3nt: TGTGCCTGGAGTACGGGACAGGGAAGCTCCTACAATGAGCAGTTCTTC

d_gene: -
v_gene: TRBV11-2
j_gene: TRBJ2-7
abundance: -
CDR3aa: CASSTGTQYEQYF
CDR3nt: TGTGCCAGCAGTACCGGGACTCAATACGAGCAGTACTTC

d_gene: -
v_gene: TRBV11-1
j_gene: TRBJ1-2
abundance: -
CDR3aa: CASSWGENYGYTF
CDR3nt: TGTGCCAGCAGCTGGGGTGAGAACTATGGCTACACCTTC

d_gene: -
v_gene: TRBV19
j_gene: TRBJ1-1
abundance: -
CDR3aa: CASSTPPGGRTEAFF
CDR3nt: TGTGCCAGTAGTACGCCCCCGGGGGGAAGGACTGAAGCTTTCTTT

d_gene: TRBD1
v_gene: TRBV14
j_gene: TRBJ2-7
abundance: -
CDR3aa: CASSEVGQAHEQYF
CDR3nt: TGTGCCAGCAGCGAAGTGGGACAGGCCCACGAGCAGTACTTC

d_gene: -
v_gene: TRBV28
j_gene: TRBJ2-7
abundance: -
CDR3aa: CASSLSHLGEQYF
CDR3nt: TGTGCCAGCAGTTTATCCCACCTTGGAGAGCAGTACTTC

d_gene: -
v_gene: TRBV27
j_gene: TRBJ1-1
abundance: -
CDR3aa: CASSFRTGNTEAFF
CDR3nt: TGTGCCAGCAGTTTCCGGACGGGTAACACTGAAGCTTTCTTT

d_gene: -
v_gene: TRBV5-4
j_gene: TRBJ1-1
abundance: -
CDR3aa: CASSPPFGNTEAFF
CDR3nt: TGTGCCAGCAGCCCGCCCTTTGGTAACACTGAAGCTTTCTTT